This T cell receptor (beta chain) was recovered during a study of T-cell memory formation after mild COVID-19. The overall study: TCR clusters were mostly confined to one donor each. Findings and limits, study-wide: There was a balanced CD4/CD8 profile in clones contracting day 15 to 85, and later expanders leaned CD4+. The study found contracting CD4+ clones mainly in CM and EM and contracting CD8+ clones in EMRA. Researchers found some responding clones in pre-infection memory, a sign that cross-reactive memory joined.

In the case of this clonotype: The antigen remains undetermined.

One entry per CDR3 protein results from TCRdb running MiXCR on the 5' RACE reads. The profile shows approximately 260,000 distinct CDR3 sequences, 16% of them singletons. Material for sequencing was PBMCs or a T cell subset sorted from them (not recorded which). This receptor was obtained from a man younger than 35 who had mild COVID-19 (a few samples of this study predate the infection). Cell type and time point are not known.

Here the CDR3 reads CSVENVGQGNNQPQHF. CDR3 sequence (DNA): TGCAGCGTTGAAAATGTGGGCCAGGGTAACAATCAGCCCCAGCATTTT. The V call is TRBV29-1, the J call TRBJ1-5; TRBD1 might be the D (5 bases). There are 16 residues in the CDR3. V gave up 2 bases and J gave up 3 bases, with 17 bases separating them. Germline loops: CDR1 SQVTM, CDR2 ANQGSEA.